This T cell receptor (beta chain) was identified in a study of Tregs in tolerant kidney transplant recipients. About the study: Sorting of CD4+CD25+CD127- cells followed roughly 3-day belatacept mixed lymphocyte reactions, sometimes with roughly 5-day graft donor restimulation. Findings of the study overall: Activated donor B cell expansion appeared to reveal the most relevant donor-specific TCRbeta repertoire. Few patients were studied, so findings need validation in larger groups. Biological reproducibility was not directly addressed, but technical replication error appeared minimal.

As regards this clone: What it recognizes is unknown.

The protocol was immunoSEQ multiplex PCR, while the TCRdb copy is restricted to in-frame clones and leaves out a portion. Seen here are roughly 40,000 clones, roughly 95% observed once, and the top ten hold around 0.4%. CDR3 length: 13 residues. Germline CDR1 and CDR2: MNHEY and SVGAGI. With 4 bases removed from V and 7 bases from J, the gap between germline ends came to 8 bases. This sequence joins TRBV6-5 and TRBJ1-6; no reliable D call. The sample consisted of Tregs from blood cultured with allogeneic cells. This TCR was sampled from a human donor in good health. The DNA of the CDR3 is TGTGCCAGCAGTTTCTGGAGAAATTCACCCCTCCACTTT. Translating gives CASSFWRNSPLHF.